The sequence of this T cell receptor beta chain was determined in a study of cytomegalovirus exposure and HLA in healthy donors (TCRdb year 2017). Study-level background: According to an earlier analysis of around 600 of the donors, about 179 million T cells yielded 117 million unique TCR beta sequences and 276 Gb of sequence data. An early release that covered around 590 HLA-typed donors contained approximately 300 gigabases of sequencing data and about 93 million unique TCR sequences. The genetic ancestry cluster associated with self-reported Caucasian donors included 80% to 90% of the 300 to 400 genotyped donors. The study aimed to test whether cataloging public T cell receptors could reveal signatures of past pathogen exposure. Using immunosequencing, the study profiled T cell repertoires from 666 subjects and related those repertoires to cytomegalovirus serostatus. In addition to the first cohort of 666 subjects, a separate validation cohort of 120 different subjects was used. The study combined high-throughput TCR immunosequencing, statistical association of individual TCRs with disease status, and machine learning to predict cytomegalovirus infection status. A later analysis re-analyzed previously published TCR beta repertoires from 650 to 800 donors and added high-resolution HLA genotyping to study TCR occurrence patterns. In the later analysis, no new phenotypic data were used to find candidate immune exposures; instead, reliance was placed on TCR beta sequences and their occurrence across donors. To decide whether each TCR beta V gene segment behaved as functional or pseudogenic, an earlier analysis of 587 of the donors relied on high-throughput TCR beta sequencing. Alongside the repertoire data, information on donor age, sex, ethnicity and CMV serostatus was compiled. A later genetic analysis used genome-wide SNP genotypes for about 60% of the 666 donors, treating that subset as a discovery cohort. All discovery cohort repertoires had been generated using a single sequencing platform. Class I and class II HLA loci were covered by the typing at four-digit resolution. Typing coverage varied by locus: roughly 629-640 donors for A, B, C, DRB1 and DQB1; 500 to 550 for DQA1; about 570 for DPA1; approximately 490 for DPB1. Four to six DR-DQ haplotypes were handled as single units for association and clustering, since linkage in the cohort was strong. On average, 235,054 unique TCR beta nucleotide sequences were sequenced per donor among more than 350 genotyped donors of the cohort, with 15% to 20% of those sequences being non-productive. Broad study findings and their caveats: The authors suggested that the approach could potentially be generalized to other disease states and immunological phenotypes. The presence/absence analyses assumed that sequencing depth was roughly uniform across donors, and that assumption may not be true. Three of the identified cytomegalovirus-associated TCR beta chains were confirmed in vitro to be specific for cytomegalovirus antigens. In a later analysis, HLA-associated TCR beta chains were found to be more clonally expanded and to have lower generation probabilities than equally common non-associated chains. A later genetic analysis associated a missense DCLRE1C variant with V-gene and J-gene trimming of TCR beta chains, and an independent cohort replicated the association. According to a later genetic analysis, donors in an Asian-associated ancestry cluster had fewer N-insertions in productive TCRs than the approximately 650-donor mean. According to a later analysis, parvovirus B19, influenza, CMV and Epstein-Barr virus appeared linked to several top co-occurrence clusters. Most CMV-associated TCR beta chains appeared to be HLA-restricted in a later analysis, and the HLA associations seemed to be driven largely by CMV exposure. Immune exposure information for the cohort was limited to CMV serostatus. Because HLA typing was missing for some donors at each locus, association tests included only the typed subset. About 15 rarely observed V segments, including chromosome 9 orphons, were excluded from the earlier analysis of some 590 of the donors because counts were too low. A cluster of highly shared sequence variants was judged likely to be a technical artifact of the sequencing pipeline. While some public TCRs were present in many individuals, most TCR sequences turned up only very rarely across donors. When HLA alleles, especially DR and DQ, strongly co-occurred, TCR associations were difficult to assign to individual alleles. An earlier analysis of 587 of the donors showed that most TCR beta V segments appeared in productive rearrangements either about 87% or about 30% of the time, which broadly matched IMGT annotations. The cohort was sequenced for TCR beta chains only, and without alpha or paired-chain data the features that could be detected were limited. Specific HLA alleles were associated with more than 15,000 TCR beta sequences at a false discovery rate of 0.05 in a later analysis. Some IMGT-functional V segments, including TRBV6-2 and TRBV6-3, could not be told apart with the 87-base-pair reads, so those segments were excluded. In a later analysis, TCR association rates were found to vary across HLA loci, with the most associated TCRs seen for DRB1 alleles and the fewest for HLA-C alleles. Linkage disequilibrium might explain the correlated functional status among segregating V segments, but an unknown experimental factor could not be excluded. The study gave a list of some 150 TCR beta chains associated with cytomegalovirus. The classifier was reported to diagnose cytomegalovirus status with high specificity and sensitivity in both the original and validation cohorts. A further reported finding was that TCR beta sequences accurately predicted the HLA-A and HLA-B alleles for most subjects in the first cohort.

Library preparation employed the immunoSEQ multiplex PCR assay. For the multiplex PCR, a mixture combining 60 forward primers for TCR Vbeta segments and 13 reverse primers for TCR Jbeta segments was used. The CDR3 region of rearranged TCR beta genes was amplified from genomic DNA with a multiplex PCR assay. The amplified TCR beta libraries were sequenced on the Illumina HiSeq System as 87-base-pair reads. The original methods were these. In a later analysis, some 80 million unique TCR beta chains were counted across the 650 to 750 repertoires, and approximately 11 million of these chains were shared by at least two donors. To remove PCR and sequencing errors, raw reads were error-corrected and collapsed into unique sequences using a nearest-neighbor algorithm that merged closely related sequences. Alignment of CDR3 sequences to IMGT reference sequences was used to assign V, D and J gene segments. For a sequence to be retained, a match of at least six nucleotides was required to both a V gene segment and a J gene segment. Rearrangements were classified as productive when the CDR3 lacked stop codons and remained in frame with V and J, and all other rearrangements were classified as non-productive. Following IMGT convention, CDR3 was defined as the stretch from the second conserved V-encoded cysteine up to the conserved J-encoded phenylalanine. The earlier analysis of 500 to 750 of the donors excluded any sequence lacking an unambiguous match to a single V gene segment. In an earlier analysis of about 590 of the donors, a V segment was called functional when productive rearrangements were above 56.7%, and segregating when the standard deviation between donors exceeded 5%. A statistical classification framework was developed to diagnose cytomegalovirus status using the catalog of TCR beta chain sequences. In a later analysis, TCR nucleotide sequences were compared against IMGT/GENE-DB human TR gene sequences so that V and J genes could be assigned. A later analysis assigned CDR3 sequences and most-parsimonious VDJ recombination scenarios with the TCRdist pipeline. A later analysis defined each TCR beta chain by its CDR3 amino acid sequence plus V-gene family, and excluded reads lacking a unique V-gene family. In a later analysis, 550 to 650 highly shared, low-generation-probability nucleotide sequences were removed to address suspected cross-contamination and a sequencing artifact. A later analysis calculated a clonal expansion index for each public chain from normalized within-repertoire ranks of inferred template counts. A later analysis computed generation probabilities with a VDJ recombination model fitted to out-of-frame rearrangements, and checked the results against IGoR. Hypergeometric tests were used in a later analysis to score TCR-TCR, TCR-HLA and TCR-CMV co-occurrence, with a repertoire-size bias correction applied to the TCR pairs. To estimate false discovery rates, a later analysis permuted the HLA or CMV assignments 20 times. A later analysis grouped co-occurring TCRs with DBSCAN, adding TCRdist sequence similarity when clustering within HLA-allele-positive subsets. For co-occurrence clustering, repertoires with fewer than 30,000 or more than 120,000 public chains were excluded, along with 5 or 6 repertoires with anomalous nucleotide sharing. This immuneACCESS table, as held by TCRdb, lists in-frame sequences with V and J called but not all clones. Of the missing ones, under half trace to an unresolved V gene in checked studies; the others have no known cause. Clonal size and the V and J genes are those of that table, whereas D and trimming came from the DNA. The sample table shows nearly 200,000 clones, and over 80% are seen once. The top ten clones comprise around 1.2% of the sample.

Ends trimmed: V by 6 bases, J by 5 bases; bases unmatched to a gene: 13. The germline V gene provides CDR1 MDHEN and CDR2 SYDVKM. The cysteine opens and the phenylalanine closes a CDR3 of 18 amino acids. The DNA shown is the 54-base CDR3, in frame from base 1. As to this clone: The antigen it binds to is not known. Within one base of it there is no much larger clone, and no base qualities were kept.

The cohort comprised several hundred healthy bone marrow donors. At the time of sampling, all cohort members were nominally healthy, though unrecorded immune exposures were likely present. The donor was CMV seronegative and was included in the group of 352 seronegative cohort members. A peripheral blood sample was provided by each donor, and peripheral blood mononuclear cells were used for TCR beta sequencing. The Qiagen DNeasy Blood Extraction Kit was used to extract genomic DNA from the blood cell samples. Sequencing input: PBMCs. The sequence is built from TRBV28 and TRBJ1-6, and TRBD1 matches 10 of the central bases. This clonotype was sampled from a man between 25 and 39 years old in good health and CMV-seronegative. The CDR3 reads as follows: CASSTYFPGQGNNSPLHF. The DNA sequence reads TGTGCCAGCAGCACATACTTCCCGGGACAGGGGAATAATTCACCCCTCCACTTT.